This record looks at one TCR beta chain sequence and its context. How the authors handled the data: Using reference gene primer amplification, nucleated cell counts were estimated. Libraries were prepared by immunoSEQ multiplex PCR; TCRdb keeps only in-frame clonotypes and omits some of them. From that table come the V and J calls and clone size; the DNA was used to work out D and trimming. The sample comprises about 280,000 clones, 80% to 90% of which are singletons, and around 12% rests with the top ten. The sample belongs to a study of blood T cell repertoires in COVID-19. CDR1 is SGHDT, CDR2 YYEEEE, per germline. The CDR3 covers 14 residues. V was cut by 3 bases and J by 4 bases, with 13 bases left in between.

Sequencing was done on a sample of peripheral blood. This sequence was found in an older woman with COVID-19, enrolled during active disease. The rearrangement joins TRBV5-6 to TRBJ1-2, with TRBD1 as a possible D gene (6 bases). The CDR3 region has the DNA TGTGCCAGCAGCTCCCCCGGGGGGCCCTATGGCTACACCTTC. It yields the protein CASSSPGGPYGYTF. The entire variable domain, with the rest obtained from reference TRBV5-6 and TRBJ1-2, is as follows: DAGVTQSPTHLIKTRGQQVTLRCSPKSGHDTVSWYQQALGQGPQFIFQYYEEEERQRGNFPDRFSGHQFPNYSSELNVNALLLGDSALYLCASSSPGGPYGYTFGSGTRLTVV.